Listed here are 17 T cell receptor beta chains from one sample, sequenced in a study of shared clonotypes between healthy human individuals. Assay: immunoSEQ multiplex PCR; the TCRdb copy retains only in-frame clones and omits some. The sample lists roughly 2 million clones, approximately 95% occurring once. Source material: naive CD4+ T cells sorted from blood. Subset specified: CD45RA+ positively selected. Receptor source: a man younger than 35 in good health.

This clone occurred once. This chain joins TRBV30 and TRBJ2-3; no reliable D call. Deletions cut 1 base from V and 4 bases from J, with 12 bases between. Looked up from germline, CDR1 is GTSNPN and CDR2 is SVGIG (reference sequence). The CDR3 runs to 14 residues. The DNA for the CDR3 is TGTGCCTGGAGTGCCGGGCCAAAAGCAGATACGCAGTATTTT. It yields the protein CAWSAGPKADTQYF.

Regarding this clone: The same CDR3 arises from other DNA sequences in this sample as well. The V and J genes are TRBV18 and TRBJ1-2; D gene uncertain. Trimming pared 6 bases from V and 4 bases from J, leaving 9 bases between. The CDR3 has 12 amino acids. Germline-derived CDR1 and CDR2 are KGHSH and LQKENI. CDR3 protein: CASSPEGYGYTF. In DNA form, the CDR3 reads TGTGCCAGCTCTCCTGAGGGCTATGGCTACACCTTC.

V and J are TRBV11-1 and TRBJ1-1; D remains unclear. Germline V lookup: CDR1 SGHAT, CDR2 FQDESV (reference sequence). V was pared by 7 bases and J by 1 base, with 4 bases between. This CDR3 spans 11 amino acids. For the CDR3, the DNA is TGTGCCAGCAAGCCGAACACTGAAGCTTTCTTT. Protein: CASKPNTEAFF. Together with reference TRBV11-1 and TRBJ1-1, the CDR3 gives the full variable domain: EAEVAQSPRYKITEKSQAVAFWCDPISGHATLYWYRQILGQGPELLVQFQDESVVDDSQLPKDRFSAERLKGVDSTLKIQPAELGDSAMYLCASKPNTEAFFGQGTRLTVV.

This chain links TRBV5-1 with TRBJ2-7; D remains unclear. This CDR3 comprises 16 residues. CDR1 is SGHRS and CDR2 is YFSETQ in the germline V gene. Trimming removed 5 bases from V and 2 bases from J, with 20 bases in between. The CDR3 nucleotides are TGCGCCAGCAGTTATACTAAGGGTAGCTTAACCTACGAGCAGTACTTC. Its translation: CASSYTKGSLTYEQYF.

The V and J genes are TRBV5-1 and TRBJ2-2, with D uncertain. The germline V and J ends were trimmed by 4 bases and 4 bases, with 17 bases remaining between them. Germline CDR1 SGHRS, CDR2 YFSETQ. CDR3 length equals 16 residues. CDR3 bases: TGCGCCAGCAGCCCTACCATGGAGTCTGGCACCGGGGAGCTGTTTTTT. Protein: CASSPTMESGTGELFF.

V is TRBV5-1 and J is TRBJ2-7; TRBD1 or TRBD2 may be the D gene (6 bases each). This CDR3 has 14 residues. Trimming stripped 6 bases from V and 0 bases from J, with 13 bases between. Germline V CDR1 and CDR2: SGHRS, YFSETQ. CDR3 coding DNA: TGCGCCAGCACCCAAGGGGGGCCCTCCTACGAGCAGTACTTC. Translating gives CASTQGGPSYEQYF.

The chain uses TRBV11-1 and TRBJ1-6; possible D gene TRBD1, 5 bases. Germline V gene lookup returns CDR1 SGHAT and CDR2 FQDESV (reference sequence). With 5 bases removed from V and 5 bases from J, the gap between germline ends came to 10 bases. The CDR3 has 14 amino acids. CDR3 region: CASSPDRDNSPLHF. The CDR3 bases are TGTGCCAGCAGCCCCGACAGAGATAATTCACCCCTCCACTTT.

The J gene is TRBJ1-2, the V gene TRBV2; D remains unclear. Between the trimmed V and J ends, which lost 5 bases and 0 bases, there was a span of 10 bases. CDR1 is SNHLY, CDR2 FYNNEI, per germline. CDR3 size: 14 residues. CDR3 DNA: TGTGCCAGCAGTAGCTCCGGGACTAACTATGGCTACACCTTC. As protein: CASSSSGTNYGYTF.

The J gene is TRBJ2-2, the V gene TRBV11-2; TRBD1 matches 8 bases. Germline CDR1 is SGHAT and CDR2 is FQNNGV. The V and J ends lost 5 bases and 5 bases, in that order; junction bases with no gene match: 16. The CDR3 consists of 18 residues. The CDR3 sequence: CASSPDRGKSTRTGELFF. Here the CDR3 DNA reads TGTGCCAGCAGCCCAGACAGGGGCAAGTCAACAAGGACCGGGGAGCTGTTTTTT.

The rearrangement uses TRBV5-1 and TRBJ2-3; D could derive from TRBD1 or TRBD2 (5 bases each). CDR3 length equals 15 residues. Between the trimmed V and J ends, which lost 3 bases and 1 base, there was a span of 12 bases. Germline V gene sequence: CDR1 SGHRS, CDR2 YFSETQ. The CDR3 DNA reads TGCGCCAGCAGCTCCTCAGGGAGCGGCACAGATACGCAGTATTTT. The encoded protein is CASSSSGSGTDTQYF.

Points on this clone: The same CDR3 also results from other DNA sequences found in this sample. The V gene is TRBV6-5, the J gene TRBJ1-2, with 8 bases aligning to TRBD1. Per germline, CDR1 MNHEY and CDR2 SVGAGI. V dropped 4 bases and J dropped 2; count of bases not matched to a gene: 3. The CDR3 loop spans 14 amino acids. CDR3 coding DNA: TGTGCCAGCAGTTCCGGGACAGGAAACTATGGCTACACCTTC. Amino acid sequence: CASSSGTGNYGYTF.

The chain couples TRBV6-4 to TRBJ2-3; 7 positions agree with TRBD2. CDR3 length: 15 amino acids. With 6 bases clipped from V and 1 base from J, the junction kept 7 bases outside the gene matches. Germline lookup yields CDR1 MRHNA and CDR2 SNTAGT. The CDR3 nucleotides read TGTGCCAGCAGCCCTAGCGGCATCGGCACAGATACGCAGTATTTT. This sequence encodes CASSPSGIGTDTQYF.

In nucleotides, the CDR3 is TGTGCCAGCAGTCGGGACCTTGGGTCTGGCTACACCTTC. This sequence encodes CASSRDLGSGYTF. The chain has TRBV6-4 and TRBJ1-2; D might be TRBD1 (5 bases). CDR1 and CDR2 from the germline V gene are MRHNA and SNTAGT. This CDR3 has 13 amino acids. V dropped 5 bases and J dropped 7 bases, with 14 bases sitting between them.

The chain combines TRBV4-1 with TRBJ2-5, with 8 bases identical to TRBD1. The V and J ends lost 6 bases and 5 bases, in that order; junction bases with no gene match: 5. Germline assignment: CDR1 MGHRA and CDR2 YSYEKL. The CDR3 consists of 13 residues. CDR3: CASRGGQEETQYF. CDR3 bases: TGCGCCAGCAGGGGGGGACAGGAGGAGACCCAGTACTTC.

As for this clone: This same CDR3 is encoded by further DNA sequences in the sample. The chain joins TRBV9 to TRBJ1-1; perhaps TRBD1 as D (6 bases). The CDR3 loop spans 14 amino acids. The V and J ends lost 2 bases and 3 bases respectively, with 11 bases between them. Germline assignment: CDR1 SGDLS and CDR2 YYNGEE. This chain's CDR3 is CASSVQGRDTEAFF. CDR3 DNA sequence: TGTGCCAGCAGCGTTCAGGGGAGGGACACTGAAGCTTTCTTT.

This clone was seen a single time. The chain has TRBV5-6 and TRBJ2-3, with a possible D match to TRBD2 (6 bases). Germline CDR1 reads SGHDT; CDR2 reads YYEEEE. The ends were cut back, 2 bases at V and 0 bases at J, with 16 bases in the middle. The CDR3 is made up of 17 amino acids. This CDR3 is CASSFRKGTYSTDTQYF. In DNA form, the CDR3 reads TGTGCCAGCAGCTTCAGGAAGGGGACTTATAGCACAGATACGCAGTATTTT. Combining the CDR3 with reference TRBV5-6 and TRBJ2-3 gives the whole variable domain DAGVTQSPTHLIKTRGQQVTLRCSPKSGHDTVSWYQQALGQGPQFIFQYYEEEERQRGNFPDRFSGHQFPNYSSELNVNALLLGDSALYLCASSFRKGTYSTDTQYFGPGTRLTVL.

The J gene is TRBJ2-7, the V gene TRBV10-3; tentatively, D is TRBD2 (5 bases). V shed 0 bases and J shed 5 bases, with 8 bases lying between them. The CDR3 is 13 amino acids. Germline loops: CDR1 ENHRY, CDR2 SYGVKD. CDR3 loop: CAISESTGNEQYF. CDR3 nucleotides: TGTGCCATCAGTGAGTCCACGGGGAACGAGCAGTACTTC.